These T cell receptor beta chains were read from a single sample in a study of T cell responses to AZD1222 COVID-19 vaccine. Some clones are missing from TCRdb's copy, which holds only in-frame ones; the method was immunoSEQ multiplex PCR. The top ten clones hold approximately 9% of a sample with around 80,000 clones, 86% of them seen once. The sample in question was peripheral blood, obtained on day 0 of AZD1222 vaccination. The receptor source for this set is an adult in good health. Each CDR3 is given with its conserved first and last residue. Fields, in order: D gene, J gene, CDR3 length, V gene, clone size, CDR3 DNA, CDR3 protein. The D gene is left open where the match is weak. Rows may omit the clone size; those that give it use once, few, many or a size class.

-,TRBJ1-6,15,TRBV9,-,TGTGCCAGCAGTCCCGACAGTTTCTCCGACTCACCCCTCCACTTT,CASSPDSFSDSPLHF
-,TRBJ1-4,13,TRBV5-1,-,TGCGCCAGCAGTCTACTCAACGCCGAGAAACTGTTTTTT,CASSLLNAEKLFF
-,TRBJ2-1,14,TRBV9,-,TGTGCCAGCAGCGTAGACTTGGAATACAATGAGCAGTTCTTC,CASSVDLEYNEQFF
-,TRBJ2-5,15,TRBV19,once,TGTGCCAGTAGTGGGGTACAAGCTTCCAGAGAGACCCAGTACTTC,CASSGVQASRETQYF
TRBD1,TRBJ2-5,14,TRBV5-4,few,TGTGCCAGCAGCACCCGACAGGGCCAAGAGACCCAGTACTTC,CASSTRQGQETQYF
-,TRBJ2-1,16,TRBV21-1,few,TGTGCCAGCAGCTCCCACCGGGACAGGGTGTTGGATGAGCAGTTCTTC,CASSSHRDRVLDEQFF
TRBD1,TRBJ2-7,15,TRBV5-4,-,TGTGCCAGCAGCTTGGACCGGGACAGGGTCTACGAGCAGTACTTC,CASSLDRDRVYEQYF
-,TRBJ2-1,14,TRBV28,-,TGTGCCAGCAGTTTACCGGAGGGCCTGATTGAGCAGTTCTTC,CASSLPEGLIEQFF
-,TRBJ1-6,15,TRBV6-5,-,TGTGCCAGCAGTCCCGACAGTCCGTGGAATTCACCCCTCCACTTT,CASSPDSPWNSPLHF
TRBD1,TRBJ2-3,16,TRBV12-5,-,TGTGCTAGTGGGCTTGGACAGGACGTTTTCACAGATACGCAGTATTTT,CASGLGQDVFTDTQYF
-,TRBJ2-2,13,TRBV9,-,TGTGCCAGCAGCGTAGGGAACACCGGGGAGCTGTTTTTT,CASSVGNTGELFF
-,TRBJ2-7,16,TRBV15,-,TGTGCCACCAGCAGAGATAGTTCCCGGACAGTCTACGAGCAGTACTTC,CATSRDSSRTVYEQYF
-,TRBJ2-5,13,TRBV30,once,TGTGCCTGGAGTGGGCAGAGGGAAGAGACCCAGTACTTC,CAWSGQREETQYF
TRBD2,TRBJ2-1,16,TRBV6-1,-,TGTGCCAGCAGTGAATACACTAGCGGGGCTTACAATGAGCAGTTCTTC,CASSEYTSGAYNEQFF
-,TRBJ2-7,14,TRBV5-4,-,TGTGCCAGCAGCTGGGCAGGGAGGCCCTACGAGCAGTACTTC,CASSWAGRPYEQYF
-,TRBJ2-5,15,TRBV2,-,TGTGCCAGCACCTCACGGGGGACACTCCAAGAGACCCAGTACTTC,CASTSRGTLQETQYF
-,TRBJ2-5,13,TRBV18,-,TGTGCCAGCTCAAGACAGGCTCAAGAGACCCAGTACTTC,CASSRQAQETQYF
TRBD1,TRBJ2-5,13,TRBV24-1,-,TGTGCCACCAGTGGACAGGGAAAAGAGACCCAGTACTTC,CATSGQGKETQYF
-,TRBJ2-7,14,TRBV7-2,-,TGTGCCAGCAGCTTAGTAGCAGACTCCTACGAGCAGTACTTC,CASSLVADSYEQYF